This record looks at one T cell receptor (beta chain) sequence and its context. These data originate in a study of monozygotic twins with inflammatory bowel disease. Template-switch reactions added UMIs with a 6-nucleotide sample barcode. Each CDR3 protein gets one entry in TCRdb, which reprocessed the 5' RACE reads and gives no DNA. The sample table sets out about 300,000 distinct CDR3 sequences. Germline CDR1 reads LGHNA; CDR2 reads YNFKEQ. The CDR3 sequence is 16 residues long. Input material: blood. The clonotype originates from a human donor with ulcerative colitis or Crohn's disease, or a healthy co-twin of an affected twin (not recorded which). The chain joins TRBV4-2 to TRBJ1-4; the TCRdb call, TRBD1, lacks DNA for checking. The CDR3 here is CASSQEEGAQGEKLFF.